This T cell receptor (beta chain) was profiled in a study of vaccination and CD4 T cells after COVID-19. Overall study findings and caveats: Spike mono-reactivity was the property of 304 of 307 vaccine-specific clones in convalescent patients. For SARS-CoV-2-reactive clonotypes, the median went from around 20 to 38, a nonsignificant increase.

With the Oncomine TCR Beta short-read assay, DNA from cultured CD4+ T cells was sequenced. TCRdb recomputed calls from the PCR reads with MiXCR, one row per CDR3 protein. The table includes about 22,000 distinct CDR3 sequences, approximately 38% detected once. The time point was: late sampling 161 to 241 days after vaccination in a few convalescent patients. Treatment here: approximately nine-day PBMC culture with coronavirus spike peptide pools or control peptides (ViraFEST assay). Trimming stripped 0 bases from V and 5 bases from J, with 9 bases between. The length of the CDR3 is 14 residues. CDR1 MNHEY and CDR2 SVGEGT come from the germline V gene. This clonotype was found a few times. Its antigen is currently unknown.

This sequence originates from a human donor who had recovered from COVID-19. V and J are TRBV6-2 or TRBV6-3 and TRBJ2-3; unclear D gene. Sequencing used CD4+ T cells from blood, cultured in vitro, obtained about 7 months after SARS-CoV-2 vaccination. The CDR3 DNA sequence: TGTGCCAGCAGTTACTCCCAGCTGATAGATACGCAGTATTTT. Encoded protein: CASSYSQLIDTQYF.